A selection of T cell receptor beta chains follows, all from one sample in a study of blood T cell repertoires in COVID-19. Clones were read by immunoSEQ multiplex PCR, and TCRdb kept only the in-frame ones, dropping some. Of over 200,000 clones in the sample, 75% to 85% were seen once. Specimen: peripheral blood. These receptors were collected from a woman aged 30 to 39 with COVID-19, enrolled during active disease. The CDR3 runs from the conserved cysteine through the conserved F or W. The order of the fields is V gene, J gene, D gene, CDR3 protein. A D gene is named only where the DNA matches it firmly.

v_call: TRBV4-2; j_call: TRBJ2-3; d_call: .; cdr3_aa: CASSQGSVNTDTQYF
v_call: TRBV7-2; j_call: TRBJ2-7; d_call: .; cdr3_aa: CASSFVAGGVGVYEQYF
v_call: TRBV30; j_call: TRBJ2-3; d_call: .; cdr3_aa: CAWRPAASTDTQYF
v_call: TRBV9; j_call: TRBJ1-1; d_call: .; cdr3_aa: CASSSSRGPGTEAFF
v_call: TRBV10-3; j_call: TRBJ2-2; d_call: TRBD2; cdr3_aa: CAIGPSGVKGGELFF
v_call: TRBV19; j_call: TRBJ1-2; d_call: TRBD1; cdr3_aa: CASSIWADRAYTF
v_call: TRBV7-3; j_call: TRBJ2-1; d_call: .; cdr3_aa: CASSLQGTTYNEQFF
v_call: TRBV14; j_call: TRBJ1-2; d_call: TRBD1; cdr3_aa: CASSQFGTGYTYGYTF
v_call: TRBV7-2; j_call: TRBJ2-5; d_call: .; cdr3_aa: CASSHPPQRMYQETQYF
v_call: TRBV11-3; j_call: TRBJ2-1; d_call: TRBD2; cdr3_aa: CASSKSGIWDEQFF
v_call: TRBV9; j_call: TRBJ2-5; d_call: TRBD2; cdr3_aa: CASSPLSSLAGVETQYF